The 9 T cell receptor beta chains reported below all come from one sample, sequenced in a study of long-term antiretroviral therapy in people with HIV. Assay version v3.0 of immunoSEQ was used, and it was run at survey level. Assay used: immunoSEQ multiplex PCR; TCRdb lists only in-frame clones, some missing. The sample lists some 31,000 clones, approximately 95% occurring once. The sequences come from unsorted PBMCs, collected 5.3 years after starting antiretroviral therapy. The receptor source for this set is a man aged 25 to 40 with HIV.

This clone was seen once. The J gene is TRBJ2-7, the V gene TRBV7-9; the D is unclear. CDR3 length equals 14 residues. Germline assignment: CDR1 SEHNR and CDR2 FQNEAQ (reference sequence). V was clipped by 5 bases and J by 1 base, with 12 bases between them. CDR3 nucleotide sequence: TGTGCCAGCAGCCCACCCCCGCTGTCCTACGAGCAGTACTTC. Its translation is CASSPPPLSYEQYF. The full variable domain, rest sourced from reference TRBV7-9 and TRBJ2-7, is DTGVSQNPRHKITKRGQNVTFRCDPISEHNRLYWYRQTLGQGPEFLTYFQNEAQLEKSRLLSDRFSAERPKGSFSTLEIQRTEQGDSAMYLCASSPPPLSYEQYFGPGTRLTVT.

The chain employs TRBV27 and TRBJ2-7; a possible D gene is TRBD2 (6 bases). Trimming took 5 bases from V and 0 from J, leaving 20 bases between them. The CDR3 spans 17 residues. Germline V CDR1 and CDR2: MNHEY, SMNVEV (reference sequence). The chain's CDR3 is CASSPLSGRGSSYEQYF. The CDR3 DNA reads as TGTGCCAGCAGTCCTCTAAGTGGGCGGGGAAGCTCCTACGAGCAGTACTTC.

The V call is TRBV7-9, the J call TRBJ2-5; 13 positions match TRBD2. The CDR3 length is 15 residues. Per the germline V gene, CDR1 is SEHNR and CDR2 is FQNEAQ (reference sequence). After removal of 5 bases from V and 7 bases from J, the junction contained 7 bases not matched to a gene. CDR3 nucleotides: TGTGCCAGCAGCAGGACTAGCGGGAGCCGAGGGACCCAGTACTTC. Amino acids: CASSRTSGSRGTQYF.

This clone is a singleton in its sample. The chain couples TRBV7-6 to TRBJ2-7; 7 positions match TRBD2. Germline V gene lookup returns CDR1 SGHVS and CDR2 FNYEAQ. CDR3 length: 18 amino acids. Trimming took 4 bases from V and 3 from J; bases not matched to a gene: 18. CDR3 in DNA: TGTGCCAGCAGCTCAATAAAGGGAAGCGGGAATCAAATCTACGAGCAGTACTTC. Translating it yields CASSSIKGSGNQIYEQYF.

The DNA for the CDR3 is TGTGCCAGCAGTGCACCCGGGACAGCTGGTGAAAAACTGTTTTTT. Its protein product is CASSAPGTAGEKLFF. The chain links TRBV2 to TRBJ1-4, with 7 bases fitting TRBD1. The CDR3 length is 15 residues. Trimming cost V 4 bases and J 7 bases; bases outside gene matches: 9. From germline, CDR1 is SNHLY and CDR2 FYNNEI.

DNA for the CDR3: TGTGCCATCAGTGAAGGGGGCGCGAACACTGAAGCTTTCTTT. Its translation: CAISEGGANTEAFF. The genes are TRBV10-3 and TRBJ1-1; 7 bases are shared with TRBD1. The V segment lost 3 bases and the J segment 1 base; nucleotides outside the gene matches: 2. CDR3 length: 14 amino acids. Germline V gene sequence: CDR1 ENHRY, CDR2 SYGVKD.

The count of this clone is one. V gene TRBV7-8 combines with J gene TRBJ2-1, with a possible D match to TRBD1 (6 bases). Deletions cut 5 bases from V and 6 bases from J, with 20 bases between. The CDR3 is 16 residues long. CDR1 is SGHVS, CDR2 FQNEAQ, per germline. The CDR3 region is CASSHRAQQGTNEQFF. In DNA, the CDR3 is TGTGCCAGCAGCCACAGGGCCCAACAGGGCACCAATGAGCAGTTCTTC. The full variable domain, completed using reference TRBV7-8 and TRBJ2-1, is GAGVSQSPRYKVAKRGQDVALRCDPISGHVSLFWYQQALGQGPEFLTYFQNEAQLDKSGLPSDRFFAERPEGSVSTLKIQRTQQEDSAVYLCASSHRAQQGTNEQFFGPGTRLTVL.

The chain uses TRBV11-2 and TRBJ2-7; 8 bases agree with TRBD1. Germline V gives CDR1 SGHAT, CDR2 FQNNGV. Germline trimming cut 4 bases from V and 3 bases from J; bases unmatched to any gene: 8. The CDR3 extends over 15 amino acids. Here the CDR3 reads CASSSSRDRHYEQYF. The CDR3 region has the DNA TGTGCCAGCAGCTCTAGCCGGGACAGGCACTACGAGCAGTACTTC.

The chain links TRBV28 to TRBJ2-5; 12 positions match TRBD2. The CDR3 has 16 amino acids. Trimming took 5 bases from V and 3 from J; bases not matched to a gene: 7. Looked up from germline, CDR1 is MDHEN and CDR2 is SYDVKM. CDR3 nucleotide sequence: TGTGCCAGCAGTGCAACTGGACTAGCGGGAAAAGAGACCCAGTACTTC. It encodes CASSATGLAGKETQYF.